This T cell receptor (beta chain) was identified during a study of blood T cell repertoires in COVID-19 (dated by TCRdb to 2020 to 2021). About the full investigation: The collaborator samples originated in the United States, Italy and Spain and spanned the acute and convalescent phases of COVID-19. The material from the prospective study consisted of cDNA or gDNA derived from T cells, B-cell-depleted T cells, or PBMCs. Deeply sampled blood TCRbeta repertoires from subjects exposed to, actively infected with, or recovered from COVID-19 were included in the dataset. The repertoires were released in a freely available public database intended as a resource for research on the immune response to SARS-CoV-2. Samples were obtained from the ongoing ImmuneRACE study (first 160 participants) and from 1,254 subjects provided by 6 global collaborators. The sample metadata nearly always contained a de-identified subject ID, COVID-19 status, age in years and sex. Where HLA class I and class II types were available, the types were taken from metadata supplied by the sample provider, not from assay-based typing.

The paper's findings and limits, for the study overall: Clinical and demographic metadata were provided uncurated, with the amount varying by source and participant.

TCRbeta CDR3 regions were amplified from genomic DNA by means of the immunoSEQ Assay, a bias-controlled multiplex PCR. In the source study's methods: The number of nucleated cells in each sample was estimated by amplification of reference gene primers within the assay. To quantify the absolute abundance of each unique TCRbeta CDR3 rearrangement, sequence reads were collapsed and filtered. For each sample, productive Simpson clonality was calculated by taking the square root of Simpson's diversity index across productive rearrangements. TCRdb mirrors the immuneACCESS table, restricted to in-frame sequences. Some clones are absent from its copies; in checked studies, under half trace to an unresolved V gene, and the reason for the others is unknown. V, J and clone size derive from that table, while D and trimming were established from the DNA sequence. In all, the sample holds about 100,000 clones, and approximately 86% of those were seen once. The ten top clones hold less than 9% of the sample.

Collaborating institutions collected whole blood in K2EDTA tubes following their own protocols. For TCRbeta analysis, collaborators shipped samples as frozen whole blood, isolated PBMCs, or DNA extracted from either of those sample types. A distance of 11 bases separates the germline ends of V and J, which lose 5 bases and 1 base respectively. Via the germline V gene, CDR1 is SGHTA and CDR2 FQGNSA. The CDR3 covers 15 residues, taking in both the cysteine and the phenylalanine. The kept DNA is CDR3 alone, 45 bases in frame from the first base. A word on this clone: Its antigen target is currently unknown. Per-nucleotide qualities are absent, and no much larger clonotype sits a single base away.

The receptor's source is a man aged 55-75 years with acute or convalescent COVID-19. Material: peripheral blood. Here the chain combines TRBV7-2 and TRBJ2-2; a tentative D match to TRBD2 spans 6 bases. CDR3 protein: CASSLPGENTGELFF. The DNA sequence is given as TGTGCCAGCAGCCTCCCGGGGGAGAACACCGGGGAGCTGTTTTTT.